This is a list of T cell receptor beta chains from one sample in a study of T cells in Graves' hyperthyroidism and ophthalmopathy. TCRdb re-derived calls from the multiplex PCR reads in MiXCR, one entry per CDR3 protein. This table holds 550,000 to 600,000 distinct CDR3 sequences, approximately 15% found once. Sequences were obtained from blood. The receptors were sampled from a woman aged 18-29 years with Graves' ophthalmopathy. CDR3s include the opening cysteine and the closing phenylalanine or tryptophan. Size is omitted from some rows. Given values are once, few, many or a class for expanded clones.

many	TRBV30	TRBJ2-5	CAWSVPPLAGPQETQYF
many	TRBV2	TRBJ2-7	CASSPSRPTYEQYF
NA	TRBV10-3	TRBJ1-2	CAITGGTYGYTF
many	TRBV7-9	TRBJ2-7	CASSPVGSSSYEQYF
many	TRBV6-1	TRBJ2-1	CASSLALAESNEQFF
many	TRBV7-3	TRBJ2-2	CASSSWTGGARAGELFF
many	TRBV7-9	TRBJ2-1	CASSSARGTPSYNEQFF
many	TRBV7-9	TRBJ2-7	CASSLAANPGQGETYEQYF
many	TRBV5-1	TRBJ2-1	CASSSFPGGADNEQFF
many	TRBV28	TRBJ2-7	CASSIGDSREQYF
many	TRBV27	TRBJ2-1	CASSLWSRVRTSGYNEQFF
NA	TRBV5-8	TRBJ2-5	CASSTGTIGVQETQYF
few	TRBV6-1	TRBJ1-1	CASRPRDTEAFF
many	TRBV9	TRBJ2-7	CASSPGQRNSYEQYF
many	TRBV20-1	TRBJ2-5	CSARDLTGRETQYF
many	TRBV20-1	TRBJ2-7	CSASGAEGIYEQYF
many	TRBV29-1	TRBJ1-1	CSVLIRTLNTEAFF
many	TRBV6-1	TRBJ2-7	CATLGQGYEQYF
many	TRBV20-1	TRBJ1-2	CSATGSGGGNYGYTF
few	TRBV24-1	TRBJ2-1	CATSDQLTSGNEQFF
many	TRBV2	TRBJ1-6	CASSTGQPNSPLHF
NA	TRBV19	TRBJ1-5	CASSMSGANQPQHF
many	TRBV12-3/TRBV12-4	TRBJ2-1	CASSLSLHSNEQFF
many	TRBV11-3	TRBJ1-4	CASSRDSTNEKLFF
many	TRBV6-5	TRBJ1-5	CASSYGSGQPQHF
few	TRBV6-1	TRBJ1-4	CASSQRYRRTATNEKLFF
many	TRBV7-8	TRBJ2-7	CASSFDRNSYEQYF
NA	TRBV9	TRBJ2-1	CASSPNGVSGRGDEQFF
many	TRBV7-3	TRBJ1-1	CASSQMGGADAEAFF
many	TRBV10-3	TRBJ2-1	CAISHRGAEYNEQFF
many	TRBV5-6	TRBJ2-1	CASSLGLAGVVWEQFF
NA	TRBV7-8	TRBJ2-7	CASSLEDSYTYEQYF
NA	TRBV5-1	TRBJ2-3	CASSSSSGSRDTQYF
few	TRBV19	TRBJ2-2	CASSMPDKNTGELFF
NA	TRBV4-1	TRBJ2-3	CASSQRLAESTDTQYF
NA	TRBV19	TRBJ1-5	CASSTEVGFNQPQHF
many	TRBV12-3/TRBV12-4	TRBJ1-2	CASSWGDWYTF
many	TRBV27	TRBJ2-5	CASSSNRETQYF
many	TRBV12-3/TRBV12-4	TRBJ2-7	CASSFSPVSYEQYF
many	TRBV27	TRBJ2-3	CASSFRLAADTQYF
NA	TRBV6-9	TRBJ2-1	CASSYQDTRNEQFF
many	TRBV7-2	TRBJ2-1	CASSLGRGSYNEQFF
NA	TRBV19	TRBJ2-1	CASMGAGGQGNYNEQFF
few	TRBV6-1	TRBJ2-5	CASSSQGVETQYF
NA	TRBV6-2/TRBV6-3	TRBJ2-1	CASSYSGTSGRDTYNEQFF
few	TRBV18	TRBJ2-7	CASSEGPASNEQYF
many	TRBV20-1	TRBJ1-3	CSARIKDSGNTIYF
many	TRBV24-1	TRBJ1-2	CATSDSGQDYGYTF
many	TRBV28	TRBJ2-5	CASSLPGTDQETQYF
few	TRBV18	TRBJ2-5	CASSPPLDETQYF